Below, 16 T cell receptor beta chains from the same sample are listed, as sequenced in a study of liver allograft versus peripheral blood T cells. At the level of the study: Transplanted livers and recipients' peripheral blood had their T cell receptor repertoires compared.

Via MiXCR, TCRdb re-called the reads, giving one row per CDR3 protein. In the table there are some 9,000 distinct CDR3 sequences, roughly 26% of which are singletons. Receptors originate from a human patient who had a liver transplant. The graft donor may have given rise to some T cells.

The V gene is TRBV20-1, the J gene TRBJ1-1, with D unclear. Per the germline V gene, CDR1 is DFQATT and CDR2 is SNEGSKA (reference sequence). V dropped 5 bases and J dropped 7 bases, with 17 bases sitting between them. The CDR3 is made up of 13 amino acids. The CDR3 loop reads CSAPRRVADEAFF. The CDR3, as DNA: TGCAGTGCTCCACGGCGGGTGGCGGATGAAGCTTTCTTT.

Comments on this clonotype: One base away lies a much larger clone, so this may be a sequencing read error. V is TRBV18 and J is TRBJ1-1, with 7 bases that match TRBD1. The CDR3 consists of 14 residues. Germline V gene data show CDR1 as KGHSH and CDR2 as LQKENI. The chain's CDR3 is CASPPQGMNTEAFF. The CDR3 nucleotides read TGTGCCAGCCCACCACAGGGGATGAACACTGAAGCTTTCTTT.

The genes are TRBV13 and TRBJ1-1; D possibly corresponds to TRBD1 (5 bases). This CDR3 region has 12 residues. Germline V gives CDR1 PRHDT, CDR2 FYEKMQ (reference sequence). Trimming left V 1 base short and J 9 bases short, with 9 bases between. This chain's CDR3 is CASSLEGWKAFF. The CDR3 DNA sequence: TGTGCCAGCAGCTTAGAGGGGTGGAAAGCTTTCTTT. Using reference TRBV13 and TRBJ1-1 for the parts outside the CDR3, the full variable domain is AAGVIQSPRHLIKEKRETATLKCYPIPRHDTVYWYQQGPGQDPQFLISFYEKMQSDKGSIPDRFSAQQFSDYHSELNMSSLELGDSALYFCASSLEGWKAFFGQGTRLTVV.

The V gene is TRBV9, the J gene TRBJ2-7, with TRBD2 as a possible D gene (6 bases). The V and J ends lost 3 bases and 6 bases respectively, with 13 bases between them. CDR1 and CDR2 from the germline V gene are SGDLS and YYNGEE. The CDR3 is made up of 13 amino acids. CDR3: CASSETREGEQYF. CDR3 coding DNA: TGTGCCAGCAGCGAGACTAGAGAGGGCGAGCAGTACTTC.

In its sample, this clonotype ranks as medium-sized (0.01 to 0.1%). CDR3 loop: CASNRASSTGELFF. CDR3 sequence (DNA): TGTGCCAGCAACCGGGCTAGCAGCACCGGGGAGCTGTTTTTT. The chain carries TRBV6-1 and TRBJ2-2, with D maybe TRBD2 (5 bases). The CDR3 extends over 14 amino acids. V was trimmed by 7 bases and J by 4 bases, leaving 13 bases between them. CDR1 MNHNS and CDR2 SASEGT come from the germline V gene.

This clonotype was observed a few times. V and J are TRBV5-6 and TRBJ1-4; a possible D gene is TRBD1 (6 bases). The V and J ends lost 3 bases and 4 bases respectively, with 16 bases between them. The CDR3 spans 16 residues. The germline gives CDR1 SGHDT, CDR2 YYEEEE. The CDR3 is CASSWYLGQLNEKLFF. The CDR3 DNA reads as TGTGCCAGCAGCTGGTACCTAGGACAGCTTAATGAAAAACTGTTTTTT.

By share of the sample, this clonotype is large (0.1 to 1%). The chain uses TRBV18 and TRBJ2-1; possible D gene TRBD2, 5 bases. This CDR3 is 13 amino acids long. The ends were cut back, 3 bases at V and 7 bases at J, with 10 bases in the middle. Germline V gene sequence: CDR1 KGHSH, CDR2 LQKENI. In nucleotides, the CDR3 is TGTGCCAGCTCACCCTCCGGGGATAATGAGCAGTTCTTC. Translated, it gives CASSPSGDNEQFF.

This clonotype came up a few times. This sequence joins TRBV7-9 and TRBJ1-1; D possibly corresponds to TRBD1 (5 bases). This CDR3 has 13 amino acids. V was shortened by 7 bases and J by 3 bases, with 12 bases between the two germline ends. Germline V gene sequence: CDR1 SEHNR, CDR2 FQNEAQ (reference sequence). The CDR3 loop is CASIFLGDTEAFF. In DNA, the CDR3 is TGTGCCAGCATCTTTTTGGGGGACACTGAAGCTTTCTTT.

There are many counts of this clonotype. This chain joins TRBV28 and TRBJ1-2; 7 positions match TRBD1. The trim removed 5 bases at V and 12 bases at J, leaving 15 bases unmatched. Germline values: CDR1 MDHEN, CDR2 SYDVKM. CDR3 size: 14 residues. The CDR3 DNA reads TGTGCCAGCAGTGATCACAGGGGTTCTGGTCTAGACACCTTC. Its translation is CASSDHRGSGLDTF.

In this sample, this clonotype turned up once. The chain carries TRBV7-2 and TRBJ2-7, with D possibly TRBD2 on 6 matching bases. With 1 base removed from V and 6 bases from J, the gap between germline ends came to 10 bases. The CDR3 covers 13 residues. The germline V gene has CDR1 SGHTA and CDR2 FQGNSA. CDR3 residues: CASSLGSEGEQYF. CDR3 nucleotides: TGTGCCAGCAGCTTAGGTTCGGAGGGCGAGCAGTACTTC. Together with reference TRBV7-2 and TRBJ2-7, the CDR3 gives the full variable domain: GAGVSQSPSNKVTEKGKDVELRCDPISGHTALYWYRQSLGQGLEFLIYFQGNSAPDKSGLPSDRFSAERTGGSVSTLTIQRTQQEDSAVYLCASSLGSEGEQYFGPGTRLTVT.

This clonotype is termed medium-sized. The CDR3 here is CASSYSSAEANYGYTF. CDR3 DNA sequence: TGTGCCAGCAGTTACTCGAGCGCAGAAGCTAACTATGGCTACACCTTC. V usage is TRBV6-2 or TRBV6-3 and J usage is TRBJ1-2; D uncertain. The CDR3 spans 16 residues. The V and J ends lost 0 bases and 0 bases respectively, with 11 bases between them. Looked up from germline, CDR1 is MNHEY and CDR2 is SVGEGT.

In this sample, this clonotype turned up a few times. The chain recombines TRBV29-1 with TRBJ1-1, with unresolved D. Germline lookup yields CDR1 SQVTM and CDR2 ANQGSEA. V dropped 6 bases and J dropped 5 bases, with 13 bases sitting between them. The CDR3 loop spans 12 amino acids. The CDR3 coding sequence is TGCAGCGTGGGAATGTCGGGGACTGAAGCTTTCTTT. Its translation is CSVGMSGTEAFF.

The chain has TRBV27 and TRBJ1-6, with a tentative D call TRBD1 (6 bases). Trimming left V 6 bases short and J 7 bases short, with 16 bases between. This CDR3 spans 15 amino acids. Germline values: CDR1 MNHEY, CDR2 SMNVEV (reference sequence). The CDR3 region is CASRGLDRLNSPLHF. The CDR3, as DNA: TGTGCCAGCAGGGGTCTAGACAGGTTGAATTCACCCCTCCACTTT.

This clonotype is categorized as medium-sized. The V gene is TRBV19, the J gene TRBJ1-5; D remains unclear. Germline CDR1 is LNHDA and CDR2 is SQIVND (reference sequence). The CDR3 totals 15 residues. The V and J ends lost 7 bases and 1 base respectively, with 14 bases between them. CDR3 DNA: TGTGCCAGTACTCGTACACCTAGGAGCAATCAGCCCCAGCATTTT. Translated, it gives CASTRTPRSNQPQHF. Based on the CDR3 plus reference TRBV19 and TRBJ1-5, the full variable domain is DGGITQSPKYLFRKEGQNVTLSCEQNLNHDAMYWYRQDPGQGLRLIYYSQIVNDFQKGDIAEGYSVSREKKESFPLTVTSAQKNPTAFYLCASTRTPRSNQPQHFGDGTRLSIL.

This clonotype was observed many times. CDR3 coding DNA: TGTGCCAGTAGGGTAACAGGGGGCGGAGGGAACACTGAAGCTTTCTTT. This codes for CASRVTGGGGNTEAFF. The gene calls are TRBV19 and TRBJ1-1; 9 positions match TRBD1. The CDR3 totals 16 residues. The ends lost 6 bases at V and 1 base at J; junction bases unmatched: 9. The germline gives CDR1 LNHDA, CDR2 SQIVND (reference sequence). Supplemented by reference TRBV19 and TRBJ1-1, the full variable domain reads DGGITQSPKYLFRKEGQNVTLSCEQNLNHDAMYWYRQDPGQGLRLIYYSQIVNDFQKGDIAEGYSVSREKKESFPLTVTSAQKNPTAFYLCASRVTGGGGNTEAFFGQGTRLTVV.

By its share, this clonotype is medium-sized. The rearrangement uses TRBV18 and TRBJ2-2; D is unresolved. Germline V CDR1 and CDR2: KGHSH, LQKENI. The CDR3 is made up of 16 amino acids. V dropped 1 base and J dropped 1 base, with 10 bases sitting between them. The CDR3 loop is CASSPRGIGNTGELFF. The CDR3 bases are TGTGCCAGCTCACCACGGGGAATAGGGAACACCGGGGAGCTGTTTTTT.